A single sample is the source of the 21 T cell receptor beta chains below, sequenced in a study of CD8+CD57+ T cells in acquired aplastic anemia. The use of genomic DNA as template underpinned the TCR beta VDJ and CDR3 profiling. Using its own MiXCR run on the reads, TCRdb lists one record per CDR3 protein. The sample yields about 160,000 distinct CDR3 sequences, 35% to 55% seen once. What was sequenced was sorted CD4+, CD8+, or CD8+CD57+ T cells (not recorded which) from PBMCs. The source of these receptors is a human donor in good health.

This clonotype was detected a few times. The chain has TRBV10-3 and TRBJ2-5, with TRBD1 matching over 9 bases. V gave up 2 bases and J gave up 5 bases; unmatched junction bases: 6. This CDR3 spans 15 amino acids. Germline CDR1 ENHRY, CDR2 SYGVKD. The CDR3 nucleotides read TGTGCCATCAGTGAGGGAACAGGGGGCAGCGAGACCCAGTACTTC. It translates to CAISEGTGGSETQYF.

The J gene is TRBJ2-1, the V gene TRBV18; D is unclear. The V and J ends lost 3 bases and 5 bases respectively, with 11 bases between them. Germline V lookup: CDR1 KGHSH, CDR2 LQKENI. The CDR3 length is 14 residues. DNA for the CDR3: TGTGCCAGCTCACCGCTTACGAGACACAATGAGCAGTTCTTC. Its translation is CASSPLTRHNEQFF.

This clonotype was recorded a few times. The chain recombines TRBV28 with TRBJ1-5; D gene uncertain. The CDR3 extends over 15 amino acids. V lost 4 bases and J 0 bases, leaving 10 bases between the germline ends. CDR1 is MDHEN, CDR2 SYDVKM, per germline. CDR3 protein: CASSWAGSSNQPQHF. The CDR3 DNA is TGTGCCAGCAGTTGGGCCGGATCTAGCAATCAGCCCCAGCATTTT.

This clonotype was observed many times. This chain connects TRBV24-1 to TRBJ2-1; 9 nucleotides line up with TRBD2. V gave up 5 bases and J gave up 6 bases; unmatched junction bases: 4. Germline-derived CDR1 and CDR2 are KGHDR and SFDVKD. The CDR3 contains 14 residues. The CDR3 DNA reads as TGTGCCACCAGTGGAGCGGGAGGCTCCAATGAGCAGTTCTTC. Its protein is CATSGAGGSNEQFF.

The rearrangement uses TRBV20-1 and TRBJ1-5, with TRBD1 matching 8 bases. Germline assignment: CDR1 DFQATT and CDR2 SNEGSKA (reference sequence). The V segment lost 0 bases and the J segment 6 bases; nucleotides outside the gene matches: 7. CDR3 length: 15 amino acids. CDR3 nucleotides: TGCAGTGCTAGAGATCACCAGGGGGCCCGTCAGCCCCAGCATTTT. As protein: CSARDHQGARQPQHF.

This clonotype was recorded at least ten times. The chain employs TRBV5-6 and TRBJ2-3; a weak D match, TRBD1 (6 bases). This CDR3 comprises 15 residues. Germline assignment: CDR1 SGHDT and CDR2 YYEEEE. The V gene lost 0 bases and the J gene lost 1 base, with 9 bases spanning the gap. The CDR3 DNA is TGTGCCAGCAGCTTGGCAGGGGTGGGCACAGATACGCAGTATTTT. Residues: CASSLAGVGTDTQYF.

In this sample, this clonotype turned up many times. This chain uses TRBV19 with TRBJ1-2, with D possibly being TRBD1 (5 bases). The CDR3 contains 13 residues. Germline V gene lookup returns CDR1 LNHDA and CDR2 SQIVND (reference sequence). V was pared by 3 bases and J by 6 bases, with 11 bases between. The CDR3 nucleotides are TGTGCCAGTAGTATGGAGGGGCGCAATGGCTACACCTTC. This codes for CASSMEGRNGYTF. Looking up the rest from reference TRBV19 and TRBJ1-2 gives the full variable domain: DGGITQSPKYLFRKEGQNVTLSCEQNLNHDAMYWYRQDPGQGLRLIYYSQIVNDFQKGDIAEGYSVSREKKESFPLTVTSAQKNPTAFYLCASSMEGRNGYTFGSGTRLTVV.

The chain couples TRBV25-1 to TRBJ1-1; 9 bases are shared with TRBD1. There are 14 residues in the CDR3. CDR1 and CDR2 from the germline V gene are MGHDK and SYGVNS. V shed 5 bases, J shed 3 bases, and the junction held 4 bases outside the gene matches. The CDR3 DNA follows: TGTGCCAGCAGTAGGACAGGGGACGACACTGAAGCTTTCTTT. The encoded protein is CASSRTGDDTEAFF.

In nucleotides, the CDR3 is TGTGCCAGCTCACCCCCGAGCGGGAGGGGCGGGACAGATACGCAGTATTTT. It codes for CASSPPSGRGGTDTQYF. The V call is TRBV25-1, the J call TRBJ2-3, with TRBD2 matching 10 bases. CDR1 MGHDK and CDR2 SYGVNS come from the germline V gene. V dropped 8 bases and J dropped 3; count of bases not matched to a gene: 14. There are 17 residues in the CDR3. Supplemented by reference TRBV25-1 and TRBJ2-3, the full variable domain reads EADIYQTPRYLVIGTGKKITLECSQTMGHDKMYWYQQDPGMELHLIHYSYGVNSTEKGDLSSESTVSRIRTEHFPLTLESARPSHTSQYLCASSPPSGRGGTDTQYFGPGTRLTVL.

This rearrangement joins TRBV5-4 to TRBJ1-1; D perhaps matches TRBD1 (6 bases). Germline V CDR1 and CDR2: SGHNT, YYREEE (reference sequence). The ends were cut back, 0 bases at V and 0 bases at J, with 9 bases in the middle. This CDR3 is 15 amino acids long. CDR3 coding DNA: TGTGCCAGCAGCTTGGGGCCAGGGGTGAACACTGAAGCTTTCTTT. It is translated as CASSLGPGVNTEAFF.

The CDR3 DNA reads as TGTGCCAGCAGTGCTCCTCGGGCGGGGGGGCGAAGGTATGGCTACACCTTC. The encoded protein is CASSAPRAGGRRYGYTF. The chain carries TRBV25-1 and TRBJ1-2, with D possibly being TRBD1 (6 bases). Germline CDR1 reads MGHDK; CDR2 reads SYGVNS. The V end lost 4 bases, the J end lost 5 bases, and 23 bases lay between the germline ends. CDR3 length: 17 residues.

This clonotype was picked up a small number of times. The CDR3 sequence: CASSLALVGFGSGYTEAFF. The CDR3, as DNA: TGTGCCAGCAGCTTGGCTTTGGTGGGATTTGGTTCTGGGTACACTGAAGCTTTCTTT. V and J are TRBV5-4 and TRBJ1-1; D ambiguous. Germline CDR1 SGHNT, CDR2 YYREEE (reference sequence). CDR3 length equals 19 residues. V was cut by 0 bases and J by 3 bases, with 24 bases left in between.

This clonotype has a count of ten or more. The chain uses TRBV24-1 and TRBJ1-4; the D is unclear. V lost 8 bases and J 4 bases, leaving 10 bases between the germline ends. Germline V lookup: CDR1 KGHDR, CDR2 SFDVKD. The CDR3 has 13 amino acids. For the CDR3, the DNA is TGTGCCACCAACGACGGATATAATGAAAAACTGTTTTTT. Its translation is CATNDGYNEKLFF.

The rearrangement uses TRBV4-1 and TRBJ2-3; 7 bases align to TRBD1. Looked up from germline, CDR1 is MGHRA and CDR2 is YSYEKL. There are 19 residues in the CDR3. The trim removed 0 bases at V and 0 bases at J, leaving 12 bases unmatched. DNA of the CDR3: TGCGCCAGCAGCCAAGACCACACCCCGGGACAGACTAGCACAGATACGCAGTATTTT. It encodes CASSQDHTPGQTSTDTQYF.

The chain carries TRBV13 and TRBJ1-2, with a tentative D call TRBD1 (6 bases). CDR1 is PRHDT and CDR2 is FYEKMQ in the germline V gene (reference sequence). There are 19 residues in the CDR3. Trimming shortened V by 4 bases and J by 0 bases, and 24 bases separated the two germline ends. The CDR3 sequence is CASSSWEWGGDRTNYGYTF. Here the CDR3 DNA reads TGTGCCAGCAGCTCATGGGAGTGGGGGGGCGACCGCACTAACTATGGCTACACCTTC.

This clonotype has a handful of counts. The chain links TRBV12-3 or TRBV12-4 to TRBJ2-7, with D perhaps matching TRBD1 or TRBD2 (5 bases each). Deletions cut 2 bases from V and 5 bases from J, with 13 bases between. This CDR3 has 14 residues. This CDR3 is CASSLQGPLNEQYF. CDR3 bases: TGTGCCAGCAGTTTACAGGGACCACTAAACGAGCAGTACTTC.

This clonotype was detected ten times or more. The chain has TRBV5-4 and TRBJ2-5, with a tentative D call TRBD1 (6 bases). This CDR3 is built from 13 residues. V lost 0 bases, J lost 5 bases, and 8 bases lay in between. Germline values: CDR1 SGHNT, CDR2 YYREEE (reference sequence). Here the CDR3 DNA reads TGTGCCAGCAGCTTGGGGGGGCGGGAGACCCAGTACTTC. As protein: CASSLGGRETQYF.

This clonotype was seen a handful of times. The V call is TRBV18, the J call TRBJ1-4; 9 bases line up with TRBD1. CDR3 length equals 16 residues. V trimming: 1 base; J trimming: 8 bases; junction bases outside the gene matches: 8. CDR1 KGHSH and CDR2 LQKENI come from the germline V gene. The CDR3 bases are TGTGCCAGCTCACCACTATCCGGGACAGGGAGAGAAAAACTGTTTTTT. The encoded protein is CASSPLSGTGREKLFF.

The chain links TRBV24-1 to TRBJ1-2, with D unresolved. Trimming took off 4 bases at V and 4 bases at J, with 12 bases between the two ends. In germline, CDR1 is KGHDR, CDR2 SFDVKD. This CDR3 is 14 amino acids long. CDR3 sequence reads: CATSEGPPAYGYTF. In DNA form, the CDR3 reads TGTGCCACCAGTGAAGGACCCCCGGCCTATGGCTACACCTTC.

V and J are TRBV19 and TRBJ2-3; 12 bases align to TRBD2. V dropped 3 bases and J dropped 8; count of bases not matched to a gene: 12. The germline CDR1 and CDR2 sequences are LNHDA and SQIVND (reference sequence). This CDR3 contains 17 residues. For the CDR3, the DNA is TGTGCCAGTAGTATCCACATACTAGCGGGAGGTCAAAGTACGCAGTATTTT. Encoded protein: CASSIHILAGGQSTQYF.

This clonotype was observed a few times. The CDR3 DNA sequence: TGCGCCAGCAGCCAAGTTGTTGTGGCTAGCGGGGCCACAGATACGCAGTATTTT. It codes for CASSQVVVASGATDTQYF. The chain couples TRBV4-1 to TRBJ2-3; 9 bases match TRBD2. Trimming cost V 1 base and J 2 bases; bases outside gene matches: 10. CDR1 and CDR2 from the germline V gene are MGHRA and YSYEKL. This CDR3 spans 18 amino acids.